The present T cell receptor (beta chain) was sequenced within a study of T cells in Graves' hyperthyroidism and ophthalmopathy (dated by TCRdb to between 2019 and 2020). With regard to the full study: Peripheral blood was collected at initial diagnosis, before any treatment. To identify distinguishing TCR V-J signatures, a discovery cohort of about 100 patients was used, comprising 43 with Graves' ophthalmopathy and roughly 60 with stable Graves' hyperthyroidism. An independent validation cohort of around 19 hyperthyroidism patients and more than 15 patients who later progressed to ophthalmopathy tested prospective prediction of ophthalmopathy. The approximately 100 discovery patients were divided at random into training and test sets in a 7:3 ratio. In more than 5 Graves' hyperthyroidism patients, the study also compared T-cell repertoires from thyroid tissue with T-cell repertoires from blood. After blood sampling, hyperthyroidism patients were treated with methimazole at a starting dose of 30 mg daily, and ophthalmopathy patients were treated with high-dose intravenous methylprednisolone. The paper describes TCR Vbeta CDR3 sequencing of about 140 peripheral blood samples, made up of some 40 ophthalmopathy patients, more than 70 hyperthyroidism patients and 17 progressor patients.

Summary of the overall study and its limitations: Sample size was not statistically predetermined, and investigators were not blinded to group allocation. In cross-validation, a model built on a 13 V-J signature told ophthalmopathy apart from stable hyperthyroidism with 87.88% sensitivity and about 81% specificity, and in testing the same model reached 80%/75%. During validation, the model predicted progression to ophthalmopathy a median of approximately six months ahead of onset, with 60% to 71% sensitivity and less than 85% specificity. Blood samples also contained most of the expanded thyroid clonotypes (frequency above 0.001), which suggests that blood repertoires may reflect thyroid immune responses.

From its cysteine to its phenylalanine, the CDR3 spans 14 amino acids. Left in the record is the CDR3 DNA by itself, 42 bases read in frame from the first base. The germline V gene (reference sequence) supplies CDR1 LNHDA and CDR2 SQIVND. The V and J ends are trimmed by 5 bases and 7 bases, leaving 17 bases between them. The TCR beta CDR3 regions were amplified from RNA transcripts. A first-round RT-PCR of the TCR CDR3 used the HTBI primer set with the Qiagen OneStep RT-PCR kit. The libraries were constructed in a second round of multiplex PCR and then size-selected and purified. The libraries were sequenced on an Illumina HiSeq2000 using paired-end 100 bp reads. Processing in the source paper ran as follows. SOAPnuke was used to process the raw data, with reads discarded if the reads contained adapters or uncalled bases, had a mean Phred below 15, or lacked an exact constant-primer or identifier match. COPE v1.2.5 was used to merge high-quality paired reads, and clonotypes were defined as unique nucleotide sequences. MiTCR v1.1 was used to align the clonotypes against IMGT TRBV, TRBD and TRBJ reference segments. The analysis was restricted to V-J combinations with a frequency above 0.0001, which together covered just over 98% of the repertoires. The TCS score was defined as F50 (clonal expansion) divided by E x V (chaos), with BLOSUM62-based TCRdist calculated between CDR3 peptides within each V-J. Welch's t-statistics and random forest reduced roughly 500 V-J features to 13, which were used in a naive Bayes classifier (R e1071). TCRdb redid the processing of the public reads, applying fastp at Q25 and MiXCR, and retained in-frame beta chains. CDR3 protein duplicates are merged, each entry listing the most common genes and DNA. These V and J calls are TCRdb output, not the study's own analysis. The sample table lists approximately 300,000 distinct CDR3 sequences, roughly 20% of them with a count of one. Jointly, the top ten make up 35% to 45% of the sample.

This clonotype was counted between two and nine times. The antigen it binds to is not known. Base-call qualities are not available, and no considerably larger clone is one nucleotide away. Moderately to severely active disease, a Clinical Activity Score of at least 3, a NOSPECS grade of at least 4, and a duration under 3 months were present in ophthalmopathy patients. Patients with uncontrolled infections, other autoimmune diseases, pregnancy or lactation were excluded. Diagnoses were established on the basis of clinical symptoms, serum thyroxine and TRAb, thyroid ultrasound, and orbital computed tomography. PBMCs were isolated from about 10 ml of fresh peripheral blood by Ficoll-Paque density gradient centrifugation. Total RNA was extracted using Trizol reagent, and RNA quality was assessed on an Agilent 2100 Bioanalyzer.

The sample was blood. In this chain, TRBV19 is recombined with TRBJ1-2; a weak D assignment points to TRBD1 (6 bases agree). The receptor comes from a man between 50 and 59 years old with Graves' ophthalmopathy. The base sequence is TGTGCCAGTAGTGCTTCCGGGACAAGTGTTGGCTACACCTTC. Its translation is CASSASGTSVGYTF.